The clone carrying this T cell receptor (beta chain) was detected a few times. No antigen is known for it. This sample is part of a study of T-cell memory formation after mild COVID-19. The study, taken as a whole, reports: A subset of responding clones appeared in pre-infection memory, suggesting cross-reactive memory joined. Nothing confirmed that second-wave clones peaking on day 37 were specific for SARS-CoV-2. Day 15 to 85 contracting clones showed balanced CD4/CD8; later expanders leaned CD4+. CD4+ contracting clones were mainly CM and EM; CD8+ ones, EMRA.

CDR3 size: 15 residues. The germline V and J ends were trimmed by 2 bases and 7 bases, with 17 bases remaining between them. TCRdb re-called the 5' RACE reads with MiXCR, one entry per CDR3 protein. This sample carries over 120,000 distinct CDR3 sequences, about a fifth of them seen once, and the ten largest clones take about 2.1%. The chain recombines TRBV12-3 or TRBV12-4 with TRBJ1-2, with a weak D call TRBD1 (5 bases). This sequence was found in an adult woman who had mild COVID-19 (a few samples of this study predate the infection). Cell type and time point are not known. Specimen: PBMCs or a T cell subset sorted from them (not recorded which). The CDR3 loop reads CASSLSNEGIGGYTF. The CDR3 bases are TGTGCCAGCAGTTTATCTAATGAGGGGATAGGTGGCTACACCTTC.